Listed here is a single T cell receptor (beta chain). After isolation, RNA underwent reverse transcription to generate cDNA as the sequencing template. The method was immunoSEQ multiplex PCR; TCRdb's version includes in-frame clones alone and lacks a portion of them. The sample records about 190,000 clones, roughly three fifths being singletons. As for treatment: oral pan-JAK inhibitor, 5-10 mg twice daily. The sample is drawn from a study of CD8+ T cells in alopecia areata. Germline CDR1 is SQVTM and CDR2 is ANQGSEA. V shed 7 bases and J 9 bases; nucleotides not matched to a gene: 9. The CDR3 runs to 14 residues.

V is TRBV29-1 and J is TRBJ2-1, with 13 nucleotides matching TRBD2. The sequence derives from a human donor with alopecia areata. The sample was CD4+ T cells sorted from blood, taken at week 4, from a patient treated with tofacitinib. The CDR3 DNA sequence: TGCAGCGCCAGAACCGGGACTAGCGGGACTGAGCAGTTCTTC. Residues: CSARTGTSGTEQFF.